These 27 T cell receptor beta chains share one sample of origin, sequenced in a study of T cell responses to AZD1222 COVID-19 vaccine. Measured with immunoSEQ multiplex PCR; TCRdb has only the in-frame clones, and not every one. The sample holds approximately 180,000 clones, about 90% seen once. The specimen was peripheral blood, collected 28 days after the second dose of the MenACWY control vaccine. The receptor source for this set is an adult who received the MenACWY meningococcal vaccine as a control.

This sequence joins TRBV6-5 and TRBJ1-3, with 10 positions matching TRBD1. CDR3 length equals 15 residues. Looked up from germline, CDR1 is MNHEY and CDR2 is SVGAGI. J was trimmed by 1 base and V by 7 bases; bases with no gene match: 4. The CDR3 region has the DNA TGTGCCAGCAAGACGGGACAGGGGTCTGGAAACACCATATATTTT. It specifies CASKTGQGSGNTIYF.

The J gene is TRBJ2-1, the V gene TRBV29-1; TRBD2 matches at 8 bases. Germline assignment: CDR1 SQVTM and CDR2 ANQGSEA. Trimming took 2 bases from V and 14 from J; bases not matched to a gene: 8. The CDR3 has 12 amino acids. The DNA for the CDR3 is TGCAGCGTTGAATCCGGTAGCGGGGTTGAGTTCTTC. This gives the protein CSVESGSGVEFF.

The table lists this clone with a count of one. The genes are TRBV7-9 and TRBJ1-3, with D perhaps TRBD1 (6 bases). The V and J ends lost 5 bases and 2 bases respectively, with 16 bases between them. This CDR3 spans 16 amino acids. The germline gives CDR1 SEHNR, CDR2 FQNEAQ (reference sequence). The CDR3 DNA reads as TGTGCCAGCAGCGCACTCAACCGGGACACTGGAAACACCATATATTTT. Protein product: CASSALNRDTGNTIYF. The full variable domain, completed using reference TRBV7-9 and TRBJ1-3, is DTGVSQNPRHKITKRGQNVTFRCDPISEHNRLYWYRQTLGQGPEFLTYFQNEAQLEKSRLLSDRFSAERPKGSFSTLEIQRTEQGDSAMYLCASSALNRDTGNTIYFGEGSWLTVV.

The rearrangement joins TRBV7-3 to TRBJ2-2; D not resolved. Germline CDR1 SGHTA, CDR2 FQGTGA. V was pared by 1 base and J by 2 bases, with 2 bases between. The CDR3 has 13 residues. The CDR3 here is CASSLRNTGELFF. The CDR3 DNA reads TGTGCCAGCAGCTTAAGAAACACCGGGGAGCTGTTTTTT.

This clone came up once. The CDR3 is CASNEDSSGANVLTF. The DNA for the CDR3 is TGTGCCAGCAACGAGGACTCCTCTGGGGCCAACGTCCTGACTTTC. The rearrangement links TRBV7-9 to TRBJ2-6, with D maybe TRBD2 (5 bases). This CDR3 is built from 15 residues. Germline V gene lookup returns CDR1 SEHNR and CDR2 FQNEAQ (reference sequence). V was trimmed by 7 bases and J by 0 bases, leaving 10 bases between them. Drawing the rest from reference TRBV7-9 and TRBJ2-6, the complete variable domain is DTGVSQNPRHKITKRGQNVTFRCDPISEHNRLYWYRQTLGQGPEFLTYFQNEAQLEKSRLLSDRFSAERPKGSFSTLEIQRTEQGDSAMYLCASNEDSSGANVLTFGAGSRLTVL.

The chain couples TRBV18 to TRBJ1-1; D not resolved. The CDR3 loop spans 14 amino acids. Germline-derived CDR1 and CDR2 are KGHSH and LQKENI. V was shortened by 0 bases and J by 6 bases, with 11 bases between the two germline ends. The CDR3 sequence is CASSPPAWGAEAFF. The CDR3 DNA follows: TGTGCCAGCTCACCACCGGCATGGGGTGCTGAAGCTTTCTTT.

The chain uses TRBV19 and TRBJ2-7; 8 bases line up with TRBD1. Looked up from germline, CDR1 is LNHDA and CDR2 is SQIVND (reference sequence). This CDR3 is built from 14 residues. The J segment lost 3 bases and the V segment lost 5 bases, leaving 6 bases of the junction unmatched. This chain's CDR3 is CASSPRQGYYEQYF. As DNA, the CDR3 is TGTGCCAGTAGTCCCCGACAGGGGTACTACGAGCAGTACTTC.

CDR3 in amino acids: CASSGWGSTSGNTIYF. The CDR3 nucleotides are TGTGCCAGCAGCGGGTGGGGGTCGACCTCTGGAAACACCATATATTTT. The rearrangement joins TRBV7-2 to TRBJ1-3; maybe TRBD1 (5 bases). CDR3 size: 16 residues. The V end was cut by 5 bases, the J end by 0 bases, with 14 bases between. Per the germline V gene, CDR1 is SGHTA and CDR2 is FQGNSA.

This clone was seen just once. The V call is TRBV10-3, the J call TRBJ1-2; possibly TRBD1 for D (6 bases). The germline gives CDR1 ENHRY, CDR2 SYGVKD. The germline V and J ends were trimmed by 3 bases and 7 bases, with 15 bases remaining between them. The CDR3 is made up of 14 amino acids. This CDR3 reads CAISEGEGGSGYTF. The CDR3 DNA reads TGTGCCATCAGTGAAGGTGAGGGGGGCAGTGGCTACACCTTC.

The chain links TRBV30 to TRBJ2-7; D gene unclear. The CDR3 covers 12 residues. Germline V lookup: CDR1 GTSNPN, CDR2 SVGIG (reference sequence). Trimming stripped 2 bases from V and 2 bases from J, with 7 bases between. CDR3 bases: TGTGCCTGGAGTAGGCTAGCCTACGAGCAGTACTTC. Encoded protein: CAWSRLAYEQYF.

This chain uses TRBV4-3 with TRBJ1-5; tentative D call: TRBD1 (5 bases). In germline, CDR1 is LGHNA, CDR2 YSLEER. With 3 bases removed from V and 5 bases from J, the gap between germline ends came to 14 bases. This CDR3 has 15 amino acids. In DNA form, the CDR3 reads TGCGCCAGCAGCCAGGGGGTAGGGGACGATCAGCCCCAGCATTTT. Its translation: CASSQGVGDDQPQHF.

The chain has TRBV4-3 and TRBJ2-5; 16 bases map to TRBD2. V trimming: 4 bases; J trimming: 4 bases; junction bases outside the gene matches: 9. CDR3 length equals 18 residues. The germline V gene encodes CDR1 LGHNA and CDR2 YSLEER. CDR3 coding DNA: TGCGCCAGCAGCCCTGGGACTAGCGGGAGGGCCCTAGGAGAGACCCAGTACTTC. This sequence encodes CASSPGTSGRALGETQYF.

This clone appeared a few times. The chain's CDR3 is CASSPPGQGVYEQYF. CDR3 sequence (DNA): TGTGCCAGCTCACCACCGGGACAGGGGGTCTACGAGCAGTACTTC. This sequence joins TRBV18 and TRBJ2-7; 11 bases fit TRBD1. Germline trimming cut 0 bases from V and 3 bases from J; bases unmatched to any gene: 1. The CDR3 loop spans 15 amino acids. Germline assignment: CDR1 KGHSH and CDR2 LQKENI.

This sequence joins TRBV4-3 and TRBJ1-2; D may be TRBD1 (5 bases). This CDR3 is built from 15 residues. Per the germline V gene, CDR1 is LGHNA and CDR2 is YSLEER. The V gene lost 1 base and the J gene lost 2 bases, with 11 bases spanning the gap. Written as DNA, the CDR3 is TGCGCCAGCAGCCAAGGGGACTGGGAAAACTATGGCTACACCTTC. It is translated as CASSQGDWENYGYTF.

V and J are TRBV11-2 and TRBJ1-5; D is uncertain. Trimming left V 5 bases short and J 6 bases short, with 14 bases between. CDR3 length: 14 amino acids. Germline CDR1 SGHAT, CDR2 FQNNGV. CDR3: CASSPLSASQPQHF. The CDR3 DNA reads TGTGCCAGCAGCCCCCTTTCAGCGTCTCAGCCCCAGCATTTT.

The CDR3: CASRGDGAYEQYF. DNA for the CDR3: TGTGCCAGCAGGGGGGACGGAGCCTACGAGCAGTACTTC. The gene calls are TRBV28 and TRBJ2-7, with D possibly being TRBD1 or TRBD2 (5 bases each). V was cut by 6 bases and J by 2 bases, with 11 bases left in between. CDR1 and CDR2 from the germline V gene are MDHEN and SYDVKM. The CDR3 is made up of 13 amino acids.

J is TRBJ1-1 and V is TRBV2; 8 positions agree with TRBD1. Germline V gene data show CDR1 as SNHLY and CDR2 as FYNNEI. V was pared by 6 bases and J by 4 bases, with 13 bases of the junction left unmatched. The CDR3 totals 16 residues. CDR3 in DNA: TGTGCCAGCAGCCCCCGGACAGGGTTGTATTCCACTGAAGCTTTCTTT. Translation: CASSPRTGLYSTEAFF.

This sequence joins TRBV5-1 and TRBJ2-7, with D possibly being TRBD2 (6 bases). The CDR3 has 15 amino acids. Looked up from germline, CDR1 is SGHRS and CDR2 is YFSETQ. Trimming took off 0 bases at V and 2 bases at J, with 12 bases between the two ends. The CDR3 loop reads CASSLGWGEPYEQYF. The CDR3 coding sequence is TGCGCCAGCAGCTTGGGTTGGGGGGAACCCTACGAGCAGTACTTC.

The chain is built from TRBV10-3 and TRBJ1-3; 8 nucleotides align to TRBD1. The germline V gene has CDR1 ENHRY and CDR2 SYGVKD. V was clipped by 7 bases and J by 3 bases; unmatched bases: 8. The CDR3 totals 15 residues. CDR3 loop: CAIIGQGTSGNTIYF. Here the CDR3 DNA reads TGTGCCATCATTGGACAGGGAACGAGTGGAAACACCATATATTTT.

This chain joins TRBV7-9 and TRBJ1-2; possibly TRBD1 for D (5 bases). V lost 2 bases, J lost 4 bases, and 17 bases lay in between. This CDR3 has 16 residues. Germline CDR1 and CDR2: SEHNR and FQNEAQ (reference sequence). The CDR3 sequence is CASSLIVTDRRYGYTF. In DNA, the CDR3 is TGTGCCAGCAGCTTAATCGTGACAGACCGTCGCTATGGCTACACCTTC.

The chain carries TRBV6-2 or TRBV6-3 and TRBJ2-7; D remains unclear. CDR3 size: 18 residues. The V and J ends lost 2 bases and 3 bases respectively, with 23 bases between them. The V gene's germline CDR1 is MNHEY and CDR2 SVGEGT. The CDR3, as DNA: TGTGCCAGCAGTTACGTCTCAGCCACCCTGATAAGTCGCTACGAGCAGTACTTC. Translation gives CASSYVSATLISRYEQYF.

The V and J genes are TRBV27 and TRBJ2-5, with 7 bases matching TRBD1. V shed 5 bases and J 5 bases; nucleotides not matched to a gene: 8. Germline CDR1 MNHEY, CDR2 SMNVEV (reference sequence). This CDR3 has 14 amino acids. DNA of the CDR3: TGTGCCAGCAGTATAACCAGGGGGACGGAGACCCAGTACTTC. Encoded protein: CASSITRGTETQYF.

The chain carries TRBV15 and TRBJ1-1; 11 bases match TRBD1. This CDR3 contains 15 residues. Germline trimming cut 4 bases from V and 2 bases from J; bases unmatched to any gene: 3. Germline CDR1 and CDR2: LNHNV and YYDKDF (reference sequence). CDR3 DNA sequence: TGTGCCACCAGCATGGACAGGGGGCTAAACACTGAAGCTTTCTTT. Protein product: CATSMDRGLNTEAFF.

The genes are TRBV7-2 and TRBJ1-5; D is unclear. This CDR3 is 15 amino acids long. CDR1 is SGHTA, CDR2 FQGNSA, per germline. Deletions cut 5 bases from V and 0 bases from J, with 11 bases between. The CDR3 sequence: CASSAQSNSNQPQHF. The CDR3 coding sequence is TGTGCCAGCAGCGCGCAGAGTAATAGCAATCAGCCCCAGCATTTT.

This chain joins TRBV10-2 and TRBJ2-1, with D perhaps TRBD2 (5 bases). Trimming removed 4 bases from V and 8 bases from J, with 12 bases in between. Germline V gene data show CDR1 as WSHSY and CDR2 as SAAADI. The CDR3 totals 13 residues. The CDR3 is CASSGGQEDEQFF. The DNA of the CDR3 is TGCGCCAGCAGTGGGGGTCAGGAGGATGAGCAGTTCTTC.

The chain uses TRBV5-6 and TRBJ1-5; maybe TRBD1 (5 bases). CDR1 and CDR2 (germline): SGHDT, YYEEEE. V shed 4 bases and J shed 3 bases, with 20 bases lying between them. The CDR3 totals 17 residues. CDR3: CASSAHSLGAYNQPQHF. In nucleotides, the CDR3 is TGTGCCAGCAGCGCTCATAGCCTTGGGGCTTACAATCAGCCCCAGCATTTT.

This rearrangement joins TRBV29-1 to TRBJ2-7; 7 bases align to TRBD2. This CDR3 comprises 14 residues. With 6 bases clipped from V and 3 bases from J, the junction kept 11 bases outside the gene matches. Looked up from germline, CDR1 is SQVTM and CDR2 is ANQGSEA. In nucleotides, the CDR3 is TGCAGCGTGGGATCGGGGGGTGCTTTCTACGAGCAGTACTTC. Translation: CSVGSGGAFYEQYF.